These T cell receptor beta chains were read from a single sample in a study of cytomegalovirus exposure and HLA in healthy donors. The assay was immunoSEQ multiplex PCR, and TCRdb's table has in-frame clones only and misses some. Seen here are more than 200,000 clones, nearly 80% observed once, and the top ten hold around 2%. The specimen was PBMCs. Receptors originate from a man aged 18 to 29 in good health and CMV-seronegative. Each CDR3 is given with its conserved first and last residue. D genes are given only for firm matches. Only part of the rows carry a size: once, few, many, or a class if the clone is expanded.

j_gene | d_gene | abundance | v_gene | CDR3nt | CDR3aa
TRBJ2-7 | NA | NA | TRBV7-9 | TGTGCCGGCTCCGGAGCGCTAGCGAGCGAGCAGTACTTC | CAGSGALASEQYF
TRBJ2-2 | TRBD2 | NA | TRBV5-1 | TGCGCCAGCAGCCCACCGCGGGAGTTAACCGGGGAGCTGTTTTTT | CASSPPRELTGELFF
TRBJ2-1 | NA | NA | TRBV4-3 | TGCGCCAGCAGCCATAGAAATGAGCAGTTCTTC | CASSHRNEQFF
TRBJ2-5 | TRBD2 | NA | TRBV30 | TGTGCCTGGAGTGTAGGTCCACTAGCGGGGTTCCAAGAGACCCAGTACTTC | CAWSVGPLAGFQETQYF
TRBJ2-7 | NA | few | TRBV2 | TGTGCCAGCAGTCAGGGTGGCGAGCAGTACTTC | CASSQGGEQYF
TRBJ1-1 | NA | NA | TRBV19 | TGTGCCAGTAGTATGTGGTGGAACAGGGACACTGAAGCTTTCTTT | CASSMWWNRDTEAFF
TRBJ1-5 | TRBD1 | few | TRBV30 | TGTGCCTGGTCAGGACAGGGCAATCAGCCCCAGCATTTT | CAWSGQGNQPQHF
TRBJ2-3 | NA | NA | TRBV6-4 | TGTGCCAGCAGTGAGGGGGCTAGCACAGATACGCAGTATTTT | CASSEGASTDTQYF
TRBJ1-1 | NA | NA | TRBV30 | TGTGCCTGGCTCCGACAACGCACTGAAGCTTTCTTT | CAWLRQRTEAFF
TRBJ2-7 | TRBD2 | NA | TRBV7-2 | TGTGCCAGCAGCTTAGAGGCTAGCGGGAGCCTAGGCCACGAGCAGTACTTC | CASSLEASGSLGHEQYF
TRBJ2-5 | TRBD1 | NA | TRBV12-5 | TGTGCTAGTGGCCAAAGACAGGGGTCGGTCCGGGAGACCCAGTACTTC | CASGQRQGSVRETQYF
TRBJ1-1 | NA | once | TRBV28 | TGTGCCAGCAGTCCCCCTCTTCCAAAGAGGAATGAAGCTTTCTTT | CASSPPLPKRNEAFF
TRBJ1-2 | NA | NA | TRBV6-5 | TGTGCCAGCAGTTTGTATTCTGAACTTTTTGTTGGCTACACCTTC | CASSLYSELFVGYTF
TRBJ2-1 | TRBD2 | NA | TRBV9 | TGTGCCAGCAGCGTAGGACTAGCGGACTACAATGAGCAGTTCTTC | CASSVGLADYNEQFF
TRBJ2-7 | TRBD1 | few | TRBV29-1 | TGCAGCGGTGGGACAGGGGACTACTACGAGCAGTACTTC | CSGGTGDYYEQYF
TRBJ1-2 | TRBD1 | NA | TRBV2 | TGTGCCAGCAGTCCCATTGACAGGGCAAATAACTATGGCTACACCTTC | CASSPIDRANNYGYTF
TRBJ2-5 | TRBD1 | NA | TRBV5-1 | TGCGCCAGCACCACGCAGGGGGCCCTAAACTCCCAAGAGACCCAGTACTTC | CASTTQGALNSQETQYF
TRBJ2-7 | TRBD1 | NA | TRBV5-4 | TGTGCCAGCAGCCCCTCGGGACAGAGCTACGAGCAGTACTTC | CASSPSGQSYEQYF
TRBJ1-5 | NA | NA | TRBV19 | TGTGCCAGTAGTATCGACAGTGGGCACGGGCAGCCCCAGCATTTT | CASSIDSGHGQPQHF
TRBJ2-7 | TRBD1 | few | TRBV7-2 | TGTGCCAGCAGCCCTGGACAGGTATACGAGCAGTACTTC | CASSPGQVYEQYF
TRBJ2-1 | TRBD2 | NA | TRBV11-2 | TGTGCCAGCAGCTTGGGAGGGAGCTCCTACAATGAGCAGTTCTTC | CASSLGGSSYNEQFF
TRBJ2-2 | TRBD2 | NA | TRBV4-3 | TGCGCCAGCAGCCAAGATTTCAGCGGGGGGTACACCGGGGAGCTGTTTTTT | CASSQDFSGGYTGELFF